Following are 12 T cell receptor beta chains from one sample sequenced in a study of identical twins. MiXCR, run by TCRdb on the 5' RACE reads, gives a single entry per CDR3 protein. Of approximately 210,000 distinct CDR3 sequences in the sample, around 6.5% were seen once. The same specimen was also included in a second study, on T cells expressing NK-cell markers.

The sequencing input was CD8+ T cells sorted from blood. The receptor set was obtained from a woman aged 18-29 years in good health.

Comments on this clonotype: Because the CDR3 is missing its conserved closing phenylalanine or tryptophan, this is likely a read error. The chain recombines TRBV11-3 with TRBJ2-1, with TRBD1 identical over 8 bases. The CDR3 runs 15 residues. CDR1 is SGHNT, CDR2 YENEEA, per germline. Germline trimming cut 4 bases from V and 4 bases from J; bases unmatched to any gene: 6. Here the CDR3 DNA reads TGTGCCAGCAGCTCGACAGGGGTTGGATACAATGAGCAGTTCTAC. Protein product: CASSSTGVGYNEQFY.

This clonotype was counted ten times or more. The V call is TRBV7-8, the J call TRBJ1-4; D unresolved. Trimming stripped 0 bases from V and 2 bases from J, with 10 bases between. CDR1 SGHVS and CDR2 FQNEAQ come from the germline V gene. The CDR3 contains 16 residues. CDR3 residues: CASSLAVTGTNEKLFF. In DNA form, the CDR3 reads TGTGCCAGCAGCTTAGCCGTCACTGGCACTAATGAAAAACTGTTTTTT.

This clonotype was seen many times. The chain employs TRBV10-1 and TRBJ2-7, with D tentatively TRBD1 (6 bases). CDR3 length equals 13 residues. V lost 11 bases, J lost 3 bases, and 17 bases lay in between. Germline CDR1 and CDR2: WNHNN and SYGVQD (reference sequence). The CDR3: CASSAGVGYEQYF. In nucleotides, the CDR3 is TGCGCCTCCTCTGCAGGGGTTGGCTACGAGCAGTACTTC.

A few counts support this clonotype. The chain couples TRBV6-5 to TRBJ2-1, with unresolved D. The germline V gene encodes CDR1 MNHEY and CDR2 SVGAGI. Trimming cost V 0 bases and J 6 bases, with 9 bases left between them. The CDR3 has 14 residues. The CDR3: CASSYSPASNEQFF. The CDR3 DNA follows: TGTGCCAGCAGTTACTCGCCCGCAAGCAATGAGCAGTTCTTC.

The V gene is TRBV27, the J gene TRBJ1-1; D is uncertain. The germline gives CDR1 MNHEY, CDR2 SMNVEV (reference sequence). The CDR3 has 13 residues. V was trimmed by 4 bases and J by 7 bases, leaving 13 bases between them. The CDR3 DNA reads TGTGCCAGCAGTTCCCAACAAATTAATGAAGCTTTCTTT. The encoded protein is CASSSQQINEAFF.

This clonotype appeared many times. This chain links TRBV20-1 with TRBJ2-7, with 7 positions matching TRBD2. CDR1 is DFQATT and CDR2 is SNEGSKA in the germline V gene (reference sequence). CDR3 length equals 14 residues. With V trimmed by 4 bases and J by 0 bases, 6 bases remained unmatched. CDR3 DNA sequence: TGCAGTGCTAAAAAGCGGGATTCCTCCTACGAGCAGTACTTC. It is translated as CSAKKRDSSYEQYF.

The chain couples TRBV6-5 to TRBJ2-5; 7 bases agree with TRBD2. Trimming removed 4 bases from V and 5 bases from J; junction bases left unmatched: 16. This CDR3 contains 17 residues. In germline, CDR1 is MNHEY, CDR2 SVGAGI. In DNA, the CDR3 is TGTGCCAGCAGTTCTGGGACTAAAGGGTTTCGCCGGGAGACCCAGTACTTC. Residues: CASSSGTKGFRRETQYF.

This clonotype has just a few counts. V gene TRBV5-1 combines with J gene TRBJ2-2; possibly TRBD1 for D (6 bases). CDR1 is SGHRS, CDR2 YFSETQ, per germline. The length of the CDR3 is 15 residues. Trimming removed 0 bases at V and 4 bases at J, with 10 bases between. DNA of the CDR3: TGCGCCAGCAGCTTGGAGATGGGGGCCACCGGGGAGCTGTTTTTT. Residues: CASSLEMGATGELFF.

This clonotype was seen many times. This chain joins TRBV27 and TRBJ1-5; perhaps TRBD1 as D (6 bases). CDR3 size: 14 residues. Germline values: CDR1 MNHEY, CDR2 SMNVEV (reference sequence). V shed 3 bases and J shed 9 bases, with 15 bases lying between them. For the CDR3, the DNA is TGTGCCAGCAGTTTCCGACAGGTGGGAATGCCCCAGCATTTT. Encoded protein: CASSFRQVGMPQHF.

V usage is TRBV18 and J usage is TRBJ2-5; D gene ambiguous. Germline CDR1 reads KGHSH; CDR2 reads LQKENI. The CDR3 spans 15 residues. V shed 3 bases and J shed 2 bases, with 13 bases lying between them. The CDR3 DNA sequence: TGTGCCAGCTCACCCCGGGCGCGGAGACAAGAGACCCAGTACTTC. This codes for CASSPRARRQETQYF.

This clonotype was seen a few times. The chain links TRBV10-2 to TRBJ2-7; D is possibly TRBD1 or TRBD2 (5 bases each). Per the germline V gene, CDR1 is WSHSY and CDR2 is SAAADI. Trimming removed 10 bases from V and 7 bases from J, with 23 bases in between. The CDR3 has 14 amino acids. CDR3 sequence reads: CATASGTGPREQYF. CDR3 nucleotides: TGCGCCACGGCTTCGGGGACGGGACCACGGGAGCAGTACTTC.

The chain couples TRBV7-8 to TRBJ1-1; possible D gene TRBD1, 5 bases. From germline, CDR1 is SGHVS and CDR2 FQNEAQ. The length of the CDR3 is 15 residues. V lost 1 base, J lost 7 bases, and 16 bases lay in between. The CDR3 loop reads CASSLGPLGADEAFF. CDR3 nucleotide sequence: TGTGCCAGCAGCTTAGGGCCCCTAGGGGCCGATGAAGCTTTCTTT.